The 18 T cell receptor beta chains below come from one sample, sequenced in a study of OX40 agonist ivuxolimab in advanced cancers. Using immunoSEQ multiplex PCR, the repertoire was profiled, and TCRdb retains in-frame clones only, with some absent. The sample carries around 60,000 clones, about 82% recorded once. This sample comprised CD4+ or CD8+ T cells sorted from blood, obtained in a trial of the OX40 agonist ivuxolimab. Source of these receptors: an adult with an advanced solid tumor such as melanoma, head and neck, liver or kidney cancer.

V is TRBV11-2 and J is TRBJ1-1; no clear D gene. The V gene lost 1 base and the J gene lost 0 bases, with 15 bases spanning the gap. Germline V gene sequence: CDR1 SGHAT, CDR2 FQNNGV. There are 17 residues in the CDR3. In nucleotides, the CDR3 is TGTGCCAGCAGCTTAGCCCGGGGAGGGCTCATGAACACTGAAGCTTTCTTT. Amino acids: CASSLARGGLMNTEAFF.

This chain joins TRBV7-9 and TRBJ2-7, with TRBD2 identical over 8 bases. V was clipped by 5 bases and J by 2 bases; unmatched bases: 8. Germline lookup yields CDR1 SEHNR and CDR2 FQNEAQ (reference sequence). The CDR3 contains 15 residues. CDR3 sequence: CASSALGGAPYEQYF. CDR3 in DNA: TGTGCCAGCAGCGCCCTCGGGGGGGCCCCCTACGAGCAGTACTTC.

The rearrangement uses TRBV18 and TRBJ1-5; D possibly corresponds to TRBD1 (6 bases). CDR1 KGHSH and CDR2 LQKENI come from the germline V gene. The CDR3 extends over 15 amino acids. V lost 2 bases and J 7 bases, leaving 15 bases between the germline ends. The CDR3 sequence: CASSPNRVGGQPQHF. The DNA of the CDR3 is TGTGCCAGCTCACCAAACAGGGTTGGGGGGCAGCCCCAGCATTTT.

V and J are TRBV4-1 and TRBJ2-7; TRBD2 might be the D (7 bases). CDR3 length: 15 amino acids. Germline V gene data show CDR1 as MGHRA and CDR2 as YSYEKL. Trimming stripped 0 bases from V and 3 bases from J, with 12 bases between. CDR3 sequence reads: CASSQDGGPGYEQYF. CDR3 coding DNA: TGCGCCAGCAGCCAAGACGGGGGGCCGGGCTACGAGCAGTACTTC.

This clone was seen a handful of times. J is TRBJ2-1 and V is TRBV27; the match to TRBD1 covers 11 bases. Trimming cost V 8 bases and J 6 bases; bases outside gene matches: 15. The CDR3 totals 17 residues. Per the germline V gene, CDR1 is MNHEY and CDR2 is SMNVEV (reference sequence). The CDR3 sequence is CASYPWAGTGGFNEQFF. The CDR3 nucleotides are TGTGCCAGCTACCCGTGGGCCGGGACAGGGGGATTCAATGAGCAGTTCTTC.

The chain is built from TRBV29-1 and TRBJ2-1, with 9 bases fitting TRBD2. This CDR3 has 14 residues. Trimming took 4 bases from V and 5 from J; bases not matched to a gene: 6. Germline CDR1 SQVTM, CDR2 ANQGSEA. The chain's CDR3 is CSVVAGEVHNEQFF. CDR3 coding DNA: TGCAGCGTTGTAGCGGGAGAAGTCCACAATGAGCAGTTCTTC.

The rearrangement uses TRBV5-1 and TRBJ1-6; 9 nucleotides align to TRBD1. The CDR3 has 16 amino acids. Trimming took 4 bases from V and 10 from J; bases not matched to a gene: 12. Germline CDR1 is SGHRS and CDR2 is YFSETQ. The CDR3 nucleotides are TGCGCCAGCAGCCTGGAACCGGGACAGGGAGACTCACCCCTCCACTTT. It translates to CASSLEPGQGDSPLHF.

J is TRBJ1-1 and V is TRBV27; possibly TRBD1 for D (6 bases). Per the germline V gene, CDR1 is MNHEY and CDR2 is SMNVEV (reference sequence). This CDR3 comprises 13 residues. The V gene lost 0 bases and the J gene lost 5 bases, with 7 bases spanning the gap. CDR3 in amino acids: CASSLSQGTEAFF. The DNA of the CDR3 is TGTGCCAGCAGTTTATCGCAGGGGACTGAAGCTTTCTTT.

The chain joins TRBV4-1 to TRBJ2-1; maybe TRBD2 (5 bases). V shed 3 bases and J shed 8 bases, with 17 bases lying between them. The germline gives CDR1 MGHRA, CDR2 YSYEKL. The CDR3 covers 15 residues. CDR3 DNA sequence: TGCGCCAGCAGCCATAAAGACGCTAGCTTTGATGAGCAGTTCTTC. This translates into CASSHKDASFDEQFF.

J is TRBJ2-7 and V is TRBV7-2; no clear D gene. V was cut by 1 base and J by 2 bases, with 15 bases left in between. The CDR3 has 16 residues. The germline V gene has CDR1 SGHTA and CDR2 FQGNSA. The CDR3 loop is CASSLGFGGLTYEQYF. The CDR3 DNA reads TGTGCCAGCAGCTTAGGATTCGGCGGATTGACCTACGAGCAGTACTTC.

The genes are TRBV7-8 and TRBJ1-6; unclear D gene. The CDR3 spans 14 residues. Germline CDR1 and CDR2: SGHVS and FQNEAQ. V lost 1 base, J lost 7 bases, and 8 bases lay in between. DNA of the CDR3: TGTGCCAGCAGCTTAGAAGCCGGAAATTCACCCCTCCACTTT. Residues: CASSLEAGNSPLHF.

V gene TRBV5-1 combines with J gene TRBJ2-1, with TRBD2 identical over 9 bases. Germline V lookup: CDR1 SGHRS, CDR2 YFSETQ. This CDR3 region has 16 residues. Unmatched junction bases numbered 13, after V lost 3 bases and J lost 9 bases. The CDR3 loop reads CASSSPPLGGRAEQFF. CDR3 nucleotides: TGCGCCAGCAGCTCCCCACCTCTTGGCGGGAGGGCTGAGCAGTTCTTC.

The CDR3 DNA reads as TGTGCCAGCAGCCCTGGGTCCTCAGATACGCAGTATTTT. This encodes CASSPGSSDTQYF. V and J are TRBV5-6 and TRBJ2-3; D remains ambiguous. The germline CDR1 and CDR2 sequences are SGHDT and YYEEEE. V gave up 4 bases and J gave up 4 bases, with 10 bases separating them. The CDR3 extends over 13 amino acids.

This clone was seen only a few times. The V and J genes are TRBV18 and TRBJ1-5; D perhaps matches TRBD1 (6 bases). V was cut by 4 bases and J by 8 bases, with 12 bases left in between. The CDR3 sequence is 13 residues long. Germline assignment: CDR1 KGHSH and CDR2 LQKENI. The CDR3 sequence: CASSRDRQEPQHF. CDR3 nucleotides: TGTGCCAGCTCACGTGACAGGCAAGAGCCCCAGCATTTT.

This clone was seen a few times. The V and J genes are TRBV2 and TRBJ2-7; 8 nucleotides match TRBD1. Germline lookup yields CDR1 SNHLY and CDR2 FYNNEI. The CDR3 totals 12 residues. V shed 4 bases, J shed 7 bases, and the junction held 3 bases outside the gene matches. CDR3 protein: CASSGTGKEQYV. CDR3 in DNA: TGTGCCAGCAGTGGGACAGGGAAGGAGCAGTACGTC.

The V gene is TRBV2, the J gene TRBJ2-3, with 9 bases fitting TRBD2. The J segment lost 1 base and the V segment lost 7 bases, leaving 12 bases of the junction unmatched. Germline values: CDR1 SNHLY, CDR2 FYNNEI. The CDR3 is 17 residues long. The CDR3 spells CASKLRPGLARTDTQYF. Written as DNA, the CDR3 is TGTGCCAGCAAGCTTCGTCCGGGACTAGCACGCACAGATACGCAGTATTTT. The full variable domain, its missing parts supplied by reference TRBV2 and TRBJ2-3, is EPEVTQTPSHQVTQMGQEVILRCVPISNHLYFYWYRQILGQKVEFLVSFYNNEISEKSEIFDDQFSVERPDGSNFTLKIRSTKLEDSAMYFCASKLRPGLARTDTQYFGPGTRLTVL.

The chain carries TRBV2 and TRBJ2-3; D unresolved. This CDR3 contains 13 residues. The V gene's germline CDR1 is SNHLY and CDR2 FYNNEI. V was cut by 4 bases and J by 1 base, with 6 bases left in between. CDR3: CASSVGRTDTQYF. The CDR3 DNA reads as TGTGCCAGCAGTGTGGGTCGCACAGATACGCAGTATTTT.

V gene TRBV20-1 combines with J gene TRBJ2-7; D ambiguous. Trimming took 7 bases from V and 5 from J, leaving 12 bases between them. This CDR3 is 11 amino acids long. CDR1 and CDR2 from the germline V gene are DFQATT and SNEGSKA (reference sequence). The CDR3 protein is CSVKGSDEQYV. CDR3 DNA: TGCAGTGTTAAGGGCTCTGACGAGCAGTACGTC.